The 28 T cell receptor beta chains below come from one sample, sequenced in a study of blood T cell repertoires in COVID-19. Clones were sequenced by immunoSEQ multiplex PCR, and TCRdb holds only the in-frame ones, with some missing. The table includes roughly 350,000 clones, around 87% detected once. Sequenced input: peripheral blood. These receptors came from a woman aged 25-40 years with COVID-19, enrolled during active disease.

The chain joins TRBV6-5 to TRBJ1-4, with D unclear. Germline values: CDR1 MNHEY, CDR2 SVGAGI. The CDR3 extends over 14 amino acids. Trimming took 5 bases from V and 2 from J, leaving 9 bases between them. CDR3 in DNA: TGTGCCAGCAGTCCGACACCGACTAATGAAAAACTGTTTTTT. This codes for CASSPTPTNEKLFF.

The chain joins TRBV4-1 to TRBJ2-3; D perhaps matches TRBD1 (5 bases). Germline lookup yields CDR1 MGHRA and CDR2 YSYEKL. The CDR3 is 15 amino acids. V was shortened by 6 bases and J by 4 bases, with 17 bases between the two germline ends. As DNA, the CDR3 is TGCGCCAGCAGTCCCCTTTCCTCCAGGGCAGATACGCAGTATTTT. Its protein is CASSPLSSRADTQYF.

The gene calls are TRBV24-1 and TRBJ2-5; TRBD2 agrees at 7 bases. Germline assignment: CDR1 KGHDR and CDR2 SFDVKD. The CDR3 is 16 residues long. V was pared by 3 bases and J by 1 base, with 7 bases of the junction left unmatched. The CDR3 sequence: CATSDPGLSFQETQYF. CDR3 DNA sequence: TGTGCCACCAGTGATCCGGGACTATCATTCCAAGAGACCCAGTACTTC.

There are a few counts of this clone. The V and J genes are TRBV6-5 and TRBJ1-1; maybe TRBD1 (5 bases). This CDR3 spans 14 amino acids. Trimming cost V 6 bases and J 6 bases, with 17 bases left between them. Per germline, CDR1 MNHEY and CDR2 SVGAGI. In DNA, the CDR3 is TGTGCCAGCAGCCCCGGTACAGGTAACTCTGAAGCTTTCTTT. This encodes CASSPGTGNSEAFF.

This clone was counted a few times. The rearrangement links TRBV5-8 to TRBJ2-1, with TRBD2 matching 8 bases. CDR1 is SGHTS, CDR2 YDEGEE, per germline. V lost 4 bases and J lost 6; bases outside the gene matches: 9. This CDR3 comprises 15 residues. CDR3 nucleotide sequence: TGTGCCAGCAGCCGAATTAGCGGGACGGTCAATGAGCAGTTCTTC. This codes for CASSRISGTVNEQFF.

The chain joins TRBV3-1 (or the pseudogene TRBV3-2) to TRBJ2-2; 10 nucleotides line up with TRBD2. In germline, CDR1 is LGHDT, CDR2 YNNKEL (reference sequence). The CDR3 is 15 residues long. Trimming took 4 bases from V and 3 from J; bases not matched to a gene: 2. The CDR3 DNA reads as TGTGCCAGCAGCCGGACTAGCGGATACACCGGGGAGCTGTTTTTT. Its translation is CASSRTSGYTGELFF.

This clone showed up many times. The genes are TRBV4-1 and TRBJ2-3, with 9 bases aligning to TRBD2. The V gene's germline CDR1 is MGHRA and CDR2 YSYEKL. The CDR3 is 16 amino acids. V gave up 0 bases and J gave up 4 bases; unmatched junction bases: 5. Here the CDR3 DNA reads TGCGCCAGCAGCCAAGACGGGGGACTAGCTCCAGATACGCAGTATTTT. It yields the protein CASSQDGGLAPDTQYF.

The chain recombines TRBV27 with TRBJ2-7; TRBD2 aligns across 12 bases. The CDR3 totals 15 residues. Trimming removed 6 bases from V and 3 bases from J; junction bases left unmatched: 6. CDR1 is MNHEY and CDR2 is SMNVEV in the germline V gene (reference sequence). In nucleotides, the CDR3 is TGTGCCAGCAGATTTGGACTAGCGGGATTCTACGAGCAGTACTTC. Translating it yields CASRFGLAGFYEQYF.

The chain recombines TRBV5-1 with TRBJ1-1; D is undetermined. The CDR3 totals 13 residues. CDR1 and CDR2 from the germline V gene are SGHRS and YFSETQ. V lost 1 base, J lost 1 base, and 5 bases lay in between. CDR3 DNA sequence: TGCGCCAGCAGCTTGAACAAGAACACTGAAGCTTTCTTT. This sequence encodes CASSLNKNTEAFF.

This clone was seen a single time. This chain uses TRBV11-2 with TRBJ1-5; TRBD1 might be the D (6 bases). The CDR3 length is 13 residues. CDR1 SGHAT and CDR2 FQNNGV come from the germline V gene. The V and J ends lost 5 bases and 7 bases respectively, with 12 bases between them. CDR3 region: CASSPDRRQPQHF. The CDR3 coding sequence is TGTGCCAGCAGCCCTGACAGGCGACAGCCCCAGCATTTT.

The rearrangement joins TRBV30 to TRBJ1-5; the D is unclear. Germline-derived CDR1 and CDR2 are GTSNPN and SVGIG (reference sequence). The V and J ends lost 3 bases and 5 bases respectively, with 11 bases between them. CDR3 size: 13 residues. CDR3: CAWSPREHQPQHF. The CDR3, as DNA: TGTGCCTGGAGCCCACGGGAGCATCAGCCCCAGCATTTT.

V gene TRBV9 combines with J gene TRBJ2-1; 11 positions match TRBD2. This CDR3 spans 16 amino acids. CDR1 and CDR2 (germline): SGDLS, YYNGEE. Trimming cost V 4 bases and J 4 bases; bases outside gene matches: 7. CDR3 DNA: TGTGCCAGCAGCCCTCGACTAGCGGGACTATACAATGAGCAGTTCTTC. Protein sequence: CASSPRLAGLYNEQFF. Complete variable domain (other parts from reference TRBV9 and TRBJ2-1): DSGVTQTPKHLITATGQRVTLRCSPRSGDLSVYWYQQSLDQGLQFLIQYYNGEERAKGNILERFSAQQFPDLHSELNLSSLELGDSALYFCASSPRLAGLYNEQFFGPGTRLTVL.

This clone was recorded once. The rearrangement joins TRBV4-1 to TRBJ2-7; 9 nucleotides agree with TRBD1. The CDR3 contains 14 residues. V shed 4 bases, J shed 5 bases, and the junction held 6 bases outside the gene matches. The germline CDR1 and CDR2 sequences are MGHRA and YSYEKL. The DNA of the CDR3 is TGCGCCAGCAGCCCGGACAGGGGTACCCACGAGCAGTACTTC. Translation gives CASSPDRGTHEQYF.

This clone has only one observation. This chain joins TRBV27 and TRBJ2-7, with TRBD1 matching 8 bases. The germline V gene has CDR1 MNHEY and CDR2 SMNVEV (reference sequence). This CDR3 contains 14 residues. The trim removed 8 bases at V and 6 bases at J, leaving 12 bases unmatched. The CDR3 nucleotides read TGTGCCAGCGCCCCCCGGGACAGGATCGGCGAGCAGTACTTC. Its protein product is CASAPRDRIGEQYF.

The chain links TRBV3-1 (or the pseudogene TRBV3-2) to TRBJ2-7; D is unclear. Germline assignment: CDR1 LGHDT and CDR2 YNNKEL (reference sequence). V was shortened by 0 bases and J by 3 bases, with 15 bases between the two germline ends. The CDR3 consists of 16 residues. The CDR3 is CASSQDESFPFYEQYF. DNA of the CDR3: TGTGCCAGCAGCCAAGATGAGTCCTTTCCTTTCTACGAGCAGTACTTC.

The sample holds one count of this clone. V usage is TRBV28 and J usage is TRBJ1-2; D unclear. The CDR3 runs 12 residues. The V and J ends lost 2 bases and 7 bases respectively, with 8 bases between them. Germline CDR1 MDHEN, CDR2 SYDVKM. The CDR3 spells CASSLQEGGYTF. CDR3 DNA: TGTGCCAGCAGTTTACAAGAGGGTGGCTACACCTTC.

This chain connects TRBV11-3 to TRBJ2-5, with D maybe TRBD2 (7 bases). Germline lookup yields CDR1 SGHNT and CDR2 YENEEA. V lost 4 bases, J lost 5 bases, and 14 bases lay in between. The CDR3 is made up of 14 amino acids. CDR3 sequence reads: CASSSRGAGETQYF. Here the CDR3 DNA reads TGTGCCAGCAGCTCACGGGGGGCGGGCGAGACCCAGTACTTC.

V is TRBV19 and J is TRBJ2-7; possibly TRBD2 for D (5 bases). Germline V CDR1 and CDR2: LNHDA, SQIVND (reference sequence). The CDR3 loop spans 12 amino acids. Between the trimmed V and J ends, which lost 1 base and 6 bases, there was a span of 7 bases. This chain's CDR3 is CASSIGGREQYF. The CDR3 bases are TGTGCCAGTAGTATAGGAGGGCGCGAGCAGTACTTC.

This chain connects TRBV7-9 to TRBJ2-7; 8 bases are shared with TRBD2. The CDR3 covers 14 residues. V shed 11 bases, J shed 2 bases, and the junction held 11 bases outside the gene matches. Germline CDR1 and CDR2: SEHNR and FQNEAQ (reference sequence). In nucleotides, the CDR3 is TGTGCCTCCAATAGTGGTAGCGGGACCTACGAGCAGTACTTC. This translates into CASNSGSGTYEQYF. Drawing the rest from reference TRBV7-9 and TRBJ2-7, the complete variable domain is DTGVSQNPRHKITKRGQNVTFRCDPISEHNRLYWYRQTLGQGPEFLTYFQNEAQLEKSRLLSDRFSAERPKGSFSTLEIQRTEQGDSAMYLCASNSGSGTYEQYFGPGTRLTVT.

CDR3 protein: CASNPQGEVETQYF. The CDR3 DNA is TGTGCCAGCAATCCTCAGGGGGAGGTGGAGACCCAGTACTTC. J is TRBJ2-5 and V is TRBV28, with D perhaps TRBD1 (7 bases). V was trimmed by 7 bases and J by 5 bases, leaving 17 bases between them. The CDR3 spans 14 residues. Germline CDR1 is MDHEN and CDR2 is SYDVKM.

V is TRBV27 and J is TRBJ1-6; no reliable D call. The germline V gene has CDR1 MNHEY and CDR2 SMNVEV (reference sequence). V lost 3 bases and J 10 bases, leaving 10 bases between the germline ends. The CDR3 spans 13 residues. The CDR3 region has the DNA TGTGCCAGCAGTTTGAGGGCCCAGTCACCCCTCCACTTT. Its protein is CASSLRAQSPLHF.

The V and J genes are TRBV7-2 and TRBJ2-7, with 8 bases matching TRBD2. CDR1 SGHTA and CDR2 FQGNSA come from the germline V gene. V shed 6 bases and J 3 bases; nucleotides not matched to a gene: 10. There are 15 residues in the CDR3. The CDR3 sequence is CASRPARGGIYEQYF. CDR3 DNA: TGTGCCAGCAGGCCGGCCCGGGGGGGGATCTACGAGCAGTACTTC.

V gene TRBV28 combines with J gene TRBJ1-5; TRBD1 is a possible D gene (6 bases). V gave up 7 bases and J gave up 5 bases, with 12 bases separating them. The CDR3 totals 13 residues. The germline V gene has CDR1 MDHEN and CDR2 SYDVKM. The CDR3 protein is CASIGQRDQPQHF. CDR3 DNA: TGTGCCAGCATCGGACAGCGCGATCAGCCCCAGCATTTT. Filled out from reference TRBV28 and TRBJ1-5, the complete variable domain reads DVKVTQSSRYLVKRTGEKVFLECVQDMDHENMFWYRQDPGLGLRLIYFSYDVKMKEKGDIPEGYSVSREKKERFSLILESASTNQTSMYLCASIGQRDQPQHFGDGTRLSIL.

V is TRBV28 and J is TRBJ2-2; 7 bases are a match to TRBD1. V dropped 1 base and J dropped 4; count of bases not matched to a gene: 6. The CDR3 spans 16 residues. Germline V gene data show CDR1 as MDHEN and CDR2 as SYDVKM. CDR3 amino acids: CASSLLGGAGTGELFF. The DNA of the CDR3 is TGTGCCAGCAGTTTATTAGGGGGCGCGGGCACCGGGGAGCTGTTTTTT.

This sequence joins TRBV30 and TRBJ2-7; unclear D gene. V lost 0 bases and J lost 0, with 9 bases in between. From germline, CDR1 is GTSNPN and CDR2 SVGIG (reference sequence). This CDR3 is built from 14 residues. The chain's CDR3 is CAWSVLRSSYEQYF. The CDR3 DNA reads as TGTGCCTGGAGTGTACTTAGGAGCTCCTACGAGCAGTACTTC.

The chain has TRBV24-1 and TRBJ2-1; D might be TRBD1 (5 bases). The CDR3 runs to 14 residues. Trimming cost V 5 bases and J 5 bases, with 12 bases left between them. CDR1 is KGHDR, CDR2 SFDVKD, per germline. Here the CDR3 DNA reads TGTGCCACCAGTGCCTTGACAGCCGACAATGAGCAGTTCTTC. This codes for CATSALTADNEQFF.

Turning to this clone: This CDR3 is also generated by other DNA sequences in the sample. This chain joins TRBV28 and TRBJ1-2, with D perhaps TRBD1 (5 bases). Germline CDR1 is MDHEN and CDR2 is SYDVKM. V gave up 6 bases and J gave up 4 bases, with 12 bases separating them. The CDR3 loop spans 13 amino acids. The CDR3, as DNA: TGTGCCAGCAGCCCCGGGGGGGGCTATGGCTACACCTTC. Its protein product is CASSPGGGYGYTF.

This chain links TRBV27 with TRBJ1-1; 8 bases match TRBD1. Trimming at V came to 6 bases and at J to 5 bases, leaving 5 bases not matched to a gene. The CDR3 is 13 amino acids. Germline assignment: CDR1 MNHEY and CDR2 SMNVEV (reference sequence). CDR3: CASRSGGRTEAFF. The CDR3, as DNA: TGTGCCAGCAGATCAGGGGGCAGAACTGAAGCTTTCTTT.